Presented here are 9 T cell receptor beta chains from one specimen sequenced in a study of cytomegalovirus exposure and HLA in healthy donors. The PCR ran on 60 Vbeta and 13 Jbeta primers. The assay was immunoSEQ multiplex PCR, and TCRdb's table has in-frame clones only and misses some. This sample has fewer than 200,000 clones, with 68% found just once. Sequenced sample: PBMCs. These receptors were collected from a woman aged 40 to 50 in good health and CMV-seropositive.

The chain employs TRBV18 and TRBJ2-3; no definite D call. From germline, CDR1 is KGHSH and CDR2 LQKENI. CDR3 length: 15 residues. Between the trimmed V and J ends, which lost 10 bases and 0 bases, there was a span of 17 bases. This CDR3 reads CATPMGRISTDTQYF. CDR3 DNA: TGTGCCACTCCTATGGGCAGGATTAGCACAGATACGCAGTATTTT.

The chain recombines TRBV28 with TRBJ2-1; 7 positions agree with TRBD1. The CDR3 has 14 amino acids. In germline, CDR1 is MDHEN, CDR2 SYDVKM. The J segment lost 5 bases and the V segment lost 6 bases, leaving 7 bases of the junction unmatched. CDR3 nucleotide sequence: TGTGCCAGCAGAGATCCGGGACAGCACAATGAGCAGTTCTTC. It translates to CASRDPGQHNEQFF.

The genes are TRBV18 and TRBJ2-7; 12 bases map to TRBD1. The CDR3 runs 15 residues. Trimming removed 4 bases from V and 5 bases from J; junction bases left unmatched: 6. The germline gives CDR1 KGHSH, CDR2 LQKENI. Here the CDR3 reads CASSRGTGGEDEQYF. CDR3 in DNA: TGTGCCAGCTCACGAGGGACAGGGGGCGAGGACGAGCAGTACTTC.

This clone was detected only a few times. The rearrangement uses TRBV7-2 and TRBJ1-6, with D perhaps TRBD1 (6 bases). V was clipped by 1 base and J by 7 bases, with 11 bases between them. The CDR3 loop spans 15 amino acids. CDR1 SGHTA and CDR2 FQGNSA come from the germline V gene. The CDR3 loop is CASSLDPGENSPLHF. In DNA form, the CDR3 reads TGTGCCAGCAGCTTAGACCCAGGGGAGAATTCACCCCTCCACTTT.

The sample holds a few counts of this clone. The genes are TRBV19 and TRBJ2-3; 7 bases align to TRBD2. The CDR3 extends over 14 amino acids. The germline gives CDR1 LNHDA, CDR2 SQIVND (reference sequence). V lost 6 bases and J lost 0; bases outside the gene matches: 3. The DNA for the CDR3 is TGTGCCAGTAGATCGGGGGGAAGCACAGATACGCAGTATTTT. This codes for CASRSGGSTDTQYF.

The J gene is TRBJ2-5, the V gene TRBV5-4; TRBD2 matches 7 bases. The trim removed 2 bases at V and 3 bases at J, leaving 1 base unmatched. The CDR3 spans 13 residues. In germline, CDR1 is SGHNT, CDR2 YYREEE (reference sequence). The CDR3 bases are TGTGCCAGCAGCTTAGGGAGGGAAGAGACCCAGTACTTC. Protein product: CASSLGREETQYF. Complete variable domain (other parts from reference TRBV5-4 and TRBJ2-5): ETGVTQSPTHLIKTRGQQVTLRCSSQSGHNTVSWYQQALGQGPQFIFQYYREEENGRGNFPPRFSGLQFPNYSSELNVNALELDDSALYLCASSLGREETQYFGPGTRLLVL.

V and J are TRBV6-1 and TRBJ1-3; a possible D gene is TRBD1 (5 bases). The CDR3 runs to 15 residues. CDR1 and CDR2 from the germline V gene are MNHNS and SASEGT. Deletions cut 2 bases from V and 8 bases from J, with 16 bases between. The CDR3 is CASSEFQGLGDTIYF. DNA for the CDR3: TGTGCCAGCAGTGAATTTCAGGGACTAGGCGACACCATATATTTT.

This sequence joins TRBV6-5 and TRBJ2-5, with 7 nucleotides matching TRBD2. Germline V gene sequence: CDR1 MNHEY, CDR2 SVGAGI. The CDR3 extends over 13 amino acids. J lost 2 bases, V lost 4 bases, and 1 base had no gene match. CDR3 loop: CASSLGGQETQYF. The CDR3 nucleotides are TGTGCCAGCAGTTTGGGGGGGCAAGAGACCCAGTACTTC.

The chain recombines TRBV9 with TRBJ2-5, with 14 bases identical to TRBD2. This CDR3 is 17 amino acids long. Germline CDR1 SGDLS, CDR2 YYNGEE. V lost 3 bases to trimming and J lost 1 base; unmatched junction nucleotides: 5. The CDR3 DNA reads as TGTGCCAGCAGCGGGAAGGGACTAGCGGGGGCCCAAGAGACCCAGTACTTC. Protein: CASSGKGLAGAQETQYF.